One sample yielded the 10 T cell receptor beta chains listed below, sequenced in a study of blood T cell repertoires in COVID-19. Profiled with immunoSEQ multiplex PCR; TCRdb holds only in-frame clones, not every one. The table lists about 60,000 clones, nearly 90% of them singletons. The specimen was peripheral blood. The receptors derive from a man aged 55 to 70 with active COVID-19.

The chain joins TRBV28 to TRBJ2-3; 9 nucleotides agree with TRBD1. The CDR3 sequence is 14 residues long. With 3 bases clipped from V and 6 bases from J, the junction kept 4 bases outside the gene matches. Germline lookup yields CDR1 MDHEN and CDR2 SYDVKM. Here the CDR3 DNA reads TGTGCCAGCAGTTTCGGACAGGGGCGGGATACGCAGTATTTT. Translating it yields CASSFGQGRDTQYF.

V and J are TRBV25-1 and TRBJ1-5, with TRBD1 matching 9 bases. V trimming: 7 bases; J trimming: 3 bases; junction bases outside the gene matches: 10. This CDR3 has 16 amino acids. Per germline, CDR1 MGHDK and CDR2 SYGVNS. CDR3 sequence (DNA): TGTGCCAGCATCCCGGGACAGGGATTTTCCAATCAGCCCCAGCATTTT. Its protein is CASIPGQGFSNQPQHF.

This chain joins TRBV28 and TRBJ2-7; TRBD2 agrees at 7 bases. The CDR3 sequence is 14 residues long. J gave up 3 bases and V 2 bases, and 4 bases lay outside the gene matches. Germline V CDR1 and CDR2: MDHEN, SYDVKM. The CDR3 reads CASSLEASGYEQYF. Here the CDR3 DNA reads TGTGCCAGCAGTTTAGAGGCTAGCGGCTACGAGCAGTACTTC.

The V and J genes are TRBV9 and TRBJ1-6; D is perhaps TRBD1 (5 bases). The CDR3 totals 14 residues. V was pared by 5 bases and J by 6 bases, with 12 bases between. Germline CDR1 and CDR2: SGDLS and YYNGEE. CDR3 DNA: TGTGCCAGCAGTCAGCAGGGAGGTAATTCACCCCTCCACTTT. Protein product: CASSQQGGNSPLHF. Together with reference TRBV9 and TRBJ1-6, the CDR3 gives the full variable domain: DSGVTQTPKHLITATGQRVTLRCSPRSGDLSVYWYQQSLDQGLQFLIQYYNGEERAKGNILERFSAQQFPDLHSELNLSSLELGDSALYFCASSQQGGNSPLHFGNGTRLTVT.

The chain has TRBV28 and TRBJ1-2; D is uncertain. Germline-derived CDR1 and CDR2 are MDHEN and SYDVKM. V dropped 5 bases and J dropped 0 bases, with 7 bases sitting between them. CDR3 length: 13 amino acids. The CDR3 DNA follows: TGTGCCAGCAGTGTCTCCTCTAACTATGGCTACACCTTC. Its protein is CASSVSSNYGYTF.

The J gene is TRBJ2-3, the V gene TRBV3-1 (or the pseudogene TRBV3-2); TRBD1 aligns across 7 bases. The trim removed 5 bases at V and 3 bases at J, leaving 11 bases unmatched. CDR1 and CDR2 (germline): LGHDT, YNNKEL (reference sequence). This CDR3 comprises 16 residues. The CDR3 protein is CASSSKKRQGTDTQYF. The CDR3 DNA reads TGTGCCAGCAGCTCCAAGAAGCGACAGGGAACAGATACGCAGTATTTT.

This chain's CDR3 is CASTRGSYEQYF. In nucleotides, the CDR3 is TGTGCCAGCACCAGGGGTTCCTACGAGCAGTACTTC. This chain uses TRBV5-6 with TRBJ2-7; tentatively, D is TRBD1 (6 bases). The length of the CDR3 is 12 residues. Trimming left V 6 bases short and J 1 base short, with 8 bases between. In germline, CDR1 is SGHDT, CDR2 YYEEEE.

The chain couples TRBV6-2 or TRBV6-3 to TRBJ2-1; 9 nucleotides line up with TRBD2. Per the germline V gene, CDR1 is MNHEY and CDR2 is SVGEGT. Unmatched junction bases numbered 7, after V lost 0 bases and J lost 7 bases. This CDR3 is 16 amino acids long. CDR3 in amino acids: CASSYSAGGPLNEQFF. The CDR3 DNA sequence: TGTGCCAGCAGTTACTCGGCGGGGGGGCCCTTGAATGAGCAGTTCTTC.

The V call is TRBV6-6, the J call TRBJ2-3; D not certain. This CDR3 has 13 residues. The germline V and J ends were trimmed by 0 bases and 3 bases, with 4 bases remaining between them. CDR1 and CDR2 (germline): MNHNY, SVGAGI (reference sequence). The CDR3 here is CASSYSETDTQYF. CDR3 in DNA: TGTGCCAGCAGTTACTCGGAGACAGATACGCAGTATTTT.

The rearrangement uses TRBV11-1 and TRBJ2-5; TRBD2 matches 14 bases. The CDR3 is 15 residues long. Trimming cost V 5 bases and J 5 bases; bases outside gene matches: 4. In germline, CDR1 is SGHAT, CDR2 FQDESV (reference sequence). CDR3 amino acids: CASSPTSGGAETQYF. DNA of the CDR3: TGTGCCAGCAGCCCGACTAGCGGGGGGGCTGAGACCCAGTACTTC.